This TCR beta chain came from a study of T cell responses to AZD1222 COVID-19 vaccine. On this clone: Its cognate antigen is unknown.

Libraries were prepared by immunoSEQ multiplex PCR; TCRdb keeps only in-frame clonotypes and omits some of them. The sample yields under 200,000 clones, roughly 94% seen once. There are 14 residues in the CDR3. V lost 4 bases and J lost 5; bases outside the gene matches: 6. Germline CDR1 is PRHDT and CDR2 is FYEKMQ (reference sequence). Study-wide points: Spike regions recognized by vaccine-associated CD4 TCRs spanned the protein, led by 160-218 and 743-854. Donors in the cohort were predominantly white British and more often female, and clonal diversity was possibly underestimated. A reported finding is that nearly half of spike-specific TCRs target unmutated variant regions. Increases in Spike-specific TCR breadth and depth were seen after two AZD1222 doses.

This TCR came from an adult in good health. Material: peripheral blood, obtained on day 0 of AZD1222 vaccination. The chain carries TRBV13 and TRBJ2-7; 9 bases are shared with TRBD1. The CDR3 DNA follows: TGTGCCAGCAGCTCTGGACAGGGGAGCGACGAGCAGTACTTC. Protein sequence: CASSSGQGSDEQYF.